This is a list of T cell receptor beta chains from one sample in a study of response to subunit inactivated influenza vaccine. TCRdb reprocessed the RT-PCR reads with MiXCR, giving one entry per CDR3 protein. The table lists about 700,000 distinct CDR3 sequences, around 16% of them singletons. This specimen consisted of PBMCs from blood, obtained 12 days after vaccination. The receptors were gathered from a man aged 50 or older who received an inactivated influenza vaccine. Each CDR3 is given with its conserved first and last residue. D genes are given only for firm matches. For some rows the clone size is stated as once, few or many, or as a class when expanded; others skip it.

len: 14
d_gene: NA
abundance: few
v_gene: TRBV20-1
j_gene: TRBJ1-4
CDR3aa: CSARGIGDNEKLFF
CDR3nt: TGCAGTGCTAGAGGTATAGGGGATAATGAAAAACTGTTTTTT

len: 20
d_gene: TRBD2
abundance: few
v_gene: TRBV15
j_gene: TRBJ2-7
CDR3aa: CATSSTMSPLSGRTSYEQYF
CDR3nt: TGTGCCACCAGCAGTACGATGAGCCCGCTTAGCGGGAGGACGTCCTACGAGCAGTACTTC

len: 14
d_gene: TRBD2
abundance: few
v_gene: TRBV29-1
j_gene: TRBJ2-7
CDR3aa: CSALRTSGNYEQYF
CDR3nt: TGCAGCGCCCTCCGGACTAGCGGGAACTACGAGCAGTACTTC

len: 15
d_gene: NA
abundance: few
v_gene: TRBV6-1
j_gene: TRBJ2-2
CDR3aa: CASGQSGPTTGELFF
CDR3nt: TGTGCCAGCGGTCAAAGCGGACCAACGACCGGGGAGCTGTTTTTT

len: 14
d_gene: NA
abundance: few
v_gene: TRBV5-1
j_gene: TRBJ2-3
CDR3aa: CASQKRSSTDTQYF
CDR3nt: TGCGCCAGCCAAAAGCGGTCGAGCACAGATACGCAGTATTTT

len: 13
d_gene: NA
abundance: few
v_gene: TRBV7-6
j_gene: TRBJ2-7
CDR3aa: CASSLAGHYEQYF
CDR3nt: TGTGCCAGCAGCTTAGCGGGCCACTACGAGCAGTACTTC

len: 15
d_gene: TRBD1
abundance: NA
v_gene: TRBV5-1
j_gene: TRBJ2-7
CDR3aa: CASSAGQERSYEQYF
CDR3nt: TGCGCCAGCAGCGCCGGACAGGAGAGGTCTTACGAGCAGTACTTC

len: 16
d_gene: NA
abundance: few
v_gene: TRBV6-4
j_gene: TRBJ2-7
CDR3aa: CASSDPKGRQNYEQYF
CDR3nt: TGTGCCAGCAGTGACCCGAAGGGTCGACAGAACTACGAGCAGTACTTC

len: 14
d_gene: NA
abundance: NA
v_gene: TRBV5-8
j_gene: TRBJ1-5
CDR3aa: CASSSGRSNQPQHF
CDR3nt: TGTGCCAGCAGTTCGGGACGGAGCAATCAGCCCCAGCATTTT

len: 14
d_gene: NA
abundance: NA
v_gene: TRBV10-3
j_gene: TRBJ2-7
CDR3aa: CAISESGKGDEQYF
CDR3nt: TGTGCCATCAGTGAGTCGGGGAAAGGAGACGAGCAGTACTTC

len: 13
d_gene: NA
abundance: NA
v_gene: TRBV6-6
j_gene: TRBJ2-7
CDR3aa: CASSYDATYEQYF
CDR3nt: TGTGCCAGCAGTTACGACGCCACCTACGAGCAGTACTTC

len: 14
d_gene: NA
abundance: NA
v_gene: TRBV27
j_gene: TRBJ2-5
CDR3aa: CASAGYGGKETQYF
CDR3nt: TGTGCCAGTGCGGGGTATGGGGGAAAAGAGACCCAGTACTTC

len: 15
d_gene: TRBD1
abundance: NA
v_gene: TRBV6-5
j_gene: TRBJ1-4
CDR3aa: CASSYPGQGNEKLFF
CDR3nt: TGTGCCAGCAGTTACCCGGGACAGGGAAATGAAAAACTGTTTTTT

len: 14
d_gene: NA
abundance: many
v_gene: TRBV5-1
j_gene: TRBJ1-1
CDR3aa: CASSGRGEGAEAFF
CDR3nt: TGCGCCAGCAGCGGACGGGGGGAGGGAGCTGAAGCTTTCTTT

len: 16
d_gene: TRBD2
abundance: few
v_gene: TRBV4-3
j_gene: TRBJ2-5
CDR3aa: CASSQGQTSGQETQYF
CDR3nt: TGCGCCAGCAGCCAGGGTCAGACTAGCGGTCAAGAGACCCAGTACTTC

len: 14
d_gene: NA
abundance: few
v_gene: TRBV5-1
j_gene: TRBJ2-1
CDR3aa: CASSLEVGANEQFF
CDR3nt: TGCGCCAGCAGCTTGGAGGTGGGAGCGAATGAGCAGTTCTTC

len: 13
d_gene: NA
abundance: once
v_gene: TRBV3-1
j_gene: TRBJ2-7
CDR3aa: CASSRDIAREQYF
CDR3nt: TGTGCCAGCAGCCGGGACATCGCGAGAGAGCAGTACTTC

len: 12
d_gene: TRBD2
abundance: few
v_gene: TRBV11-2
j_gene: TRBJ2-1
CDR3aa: CASSPLAGANFF
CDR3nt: TGTGCCAGCAGCCCTCTAGCGGGGGCCAATTTCTTC

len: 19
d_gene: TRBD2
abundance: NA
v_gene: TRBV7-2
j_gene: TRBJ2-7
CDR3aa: CASSLGLPVLAGGNYEQYF
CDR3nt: TGTGCCAGCAGCTTAGGGCTCCCAGTCCTAGCGGGAGGAAATTACGAGCAGTACTTC

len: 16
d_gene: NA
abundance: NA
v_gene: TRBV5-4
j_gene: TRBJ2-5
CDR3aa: CASSLGGAAAVGTQYF
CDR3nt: TGTGCCAGCAGCTTGGGAGGGGCGGCCGCAGTAGGGACCCAGTACTTC

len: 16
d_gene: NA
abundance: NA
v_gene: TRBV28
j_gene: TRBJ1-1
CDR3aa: CASSPTANVGDTEAFF
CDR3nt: TGTGCCAGCAGTCCGACGGCAAACGTCGGGGACACTGAAGCTTTCTTT

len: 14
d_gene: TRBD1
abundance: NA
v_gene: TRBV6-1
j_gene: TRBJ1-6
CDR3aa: CATVRGTDNSPLHF
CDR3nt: TGTGCCACCGTGCGGGGGACAGATAATTCACCCCTCCACTTT

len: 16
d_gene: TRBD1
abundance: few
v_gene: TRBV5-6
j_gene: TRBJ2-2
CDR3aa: CASSGAQGALKGELFF
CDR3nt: TGTGCCAGCAGCGGAGCACAGGGGGCGCTCAAGGGGGAGCTGTTTTTT

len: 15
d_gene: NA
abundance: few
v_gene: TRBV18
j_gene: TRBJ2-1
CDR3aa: CASSPRSGHYNEQFF
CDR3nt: TGTGCCAGCTCACCGAGAAGTGGCCACTACAATGAGCAGTTCTTC

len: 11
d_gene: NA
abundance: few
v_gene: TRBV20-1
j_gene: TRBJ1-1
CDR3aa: CSAKQNTEAFF
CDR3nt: TGCAGTGCCAAACAGAACACTGAAGCTTTCTTT

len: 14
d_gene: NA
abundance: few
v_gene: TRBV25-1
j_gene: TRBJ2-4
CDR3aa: CASSDPQGFGIQYF
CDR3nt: TGTGCCAGCAGTGACCCTCAGGGTTTCGGCATTCAGTACTTC

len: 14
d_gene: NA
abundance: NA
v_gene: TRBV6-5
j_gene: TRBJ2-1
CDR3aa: CASSWGGRLGEQFF
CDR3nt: TGTGCCAGCAGTTGGGGGGGGCGGTTGGGTGAGCAGTTCTTC

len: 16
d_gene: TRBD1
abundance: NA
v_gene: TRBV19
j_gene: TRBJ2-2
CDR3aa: CASSPLGTGSTGELFF
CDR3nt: TGTGCCAGCTCACCTTTGGGGACAGGGTCCACCGGGGAGCTGTTTTTT

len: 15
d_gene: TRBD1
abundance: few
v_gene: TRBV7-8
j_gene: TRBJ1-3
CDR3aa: CASSPSGTVGNTIYF
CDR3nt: TGTGCCAGCAGCCCTAGCGGGACAGTGGGAAACACCATATATTTT

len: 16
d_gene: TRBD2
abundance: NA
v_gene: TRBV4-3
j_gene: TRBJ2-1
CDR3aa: CASSQDSGRGYNEQFF
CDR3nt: TGCGCCAGCAGCCAGGATAGCGGGAGGGGCTACAATGAGCAGTTCTTC

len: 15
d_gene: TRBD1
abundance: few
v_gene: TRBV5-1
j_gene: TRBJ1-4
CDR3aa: CASSPRDRINEKLFF
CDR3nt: TGCGCCAGCAGCCCTAGGGACAGAATAAATGAAAAACTGTTTTTT

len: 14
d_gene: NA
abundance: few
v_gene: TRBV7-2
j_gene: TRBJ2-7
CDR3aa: CASSLYPDTYEQYF
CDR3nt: TGTGCCAGCAGCTTATATCCGGATACCTACGAGCAGTACTTC

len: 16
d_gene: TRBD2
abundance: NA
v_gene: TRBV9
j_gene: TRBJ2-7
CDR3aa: CASSVGGNSGSYEQYF
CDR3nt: TGTGCCAGCAGCGTAGGTGGTAATAGCGGGAGCTACGAGCAGTACTTC

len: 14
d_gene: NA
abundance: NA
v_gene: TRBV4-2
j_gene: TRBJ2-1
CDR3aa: CASSQTPGDNEQFF
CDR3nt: TGTGCCAGCAGCCAAACCCCAGGGGACAATGAGCAGTTCTTC

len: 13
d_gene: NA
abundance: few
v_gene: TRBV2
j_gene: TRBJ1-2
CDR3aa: CASRENTGYGYTF
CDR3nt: TGTGCCAGCAGGGAAAATACAGGATATGGCTACACCTTC

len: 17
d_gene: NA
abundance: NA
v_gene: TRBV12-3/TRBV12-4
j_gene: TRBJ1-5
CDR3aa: CASSPSWGDLGNQPQHF
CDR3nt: TGTGCCAGCAGTCCTTCATGGGGGGACTTAGGCAATCAGCCCCAGCATTTT

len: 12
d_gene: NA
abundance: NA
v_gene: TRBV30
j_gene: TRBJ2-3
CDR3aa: CAWSLAKDTQYF
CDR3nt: TGTGCCTGGAGTCTAGCGAAAGATACGCAGTATTTT

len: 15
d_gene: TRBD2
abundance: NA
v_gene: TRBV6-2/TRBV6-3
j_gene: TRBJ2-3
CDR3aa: CASSSDGGKGLKQYF
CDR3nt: TGTGCCAGCAGCTCTGACGGGGGGAAAGGTCTGAAACAGTATTTT